The 22 T cell receptor beta chains listed next were all sequenced from one sample in a study of tumor-infiltrating lymphocytes in primary liver carcinoma. The researchers produced TCR beta cDNA from 500 ng total RNA with a constant-region primer. ARM-PCR, slightly modified, supplied the TCR beta libraries through three nested multiplex PCR rounds. Each of the first two PCR rounds ran roughly 9 cycles with TRBV1-TRBV30 forward and C-beta reverse primers. MiXCR, applied by TCRdb to the multiplex PCR reads, yields one record per CDR3 protein. Of about 210,000 distinct CDR3 sequences listed, about 82% are singletons. RNA and DNA were co-extracted from about 19-30 mg of unsorted bulk tissue. The sequenced sample was tumor tissue from primary liver carcinoma. These receptor sequences come from a man aged 35 to 55 with primary liver carcinoma and hepatitis B virus infection.

The chain couples TRBV4-3 to TRBJ1-3, with D tentatively TRBD1 (6 bases). This CDR3 is 17 amino acids long. The germline V and J ends were trimmed by 6 bases and 4 bases, with 22 bases remaining between them. The germline V gene has CDR1 LGHNA and CDR2 YSLEER. CDR3 protein: CASRQLRTAGSGNTIYF. As DNA, the CDR3 is TGCGCCAGCAGGCAACTAAGGACAGCAGGTTCCGGAAACACCATATATTTT.

About this clonotype: The junction shows a germline mismatch at one end, possibly a read error. This chain links TRBV12-3 or TRBV12-4 with TRBJ1-5, with D tentatively TRBD1 (6 bases). CDR3 length: 14 residues. CDR3 sequence (DNA): TGTGCCAACAGCCAACAGGGCGACAATCAGCCTCAGCATTTT. Protein sequence: CANSQQGDNQPQHF.

On this clonotype itself: At one end the junction does not follow the germline gene, possibly because of a read error. The rearrangement links TRBV6-5 to TRBJ2-7; a possible D gene is TRBD2 (5 bases). Per germline, CDR1 MNHEY and CDR2 SVGAGI. The CDR3 has 14 residues. CDR3 coding DNA: TGTGCCAGCAGTTCCCCGGGCGCGGGCTACAAGCACTACTTC. Its translation: CASSSPGAGYKHYF.

Concerning this clonotype: An end of the junction does not agree with germline; a read error may underlie this. The CDR3 sequence: CDSSSQGGNSSLHF. CDR3 coding DNA: TGTGACAGCAGCTCTCAGGGGGGTAATTCATCCCTCCACTTT. This chain connects TRBV7-9 to TRBJ1-6; 7 bases match TRBD1. This CDR3 contains 14 residues. Germline V gives CDR1 SEHNR, CDR2 FQNEAQ (reference sequence).

Details on this clonotype: The junction departs from the called germline gene at one end, perhaps through a read error. This CDR3 reads CASGLGHETQYF. Here the CDR3 DNA reads TGTGCCAGCGGCTTAGGCCACGAGACCCAGTACTTC. The chain recombines TRBV11-2 with TRBJ2-5; D is undetermined. This CDR3 comprises 12 residues. Per germline, CDR1 SGHAT and CDR2 FQNNGV.

CDR3 sequence: CASSFRNQPQHF. CDR3 sequence (DNA): TGTGCCAGCAGCTTCAGAAATCAGCCCCAGCATTTT. This chain joins TRBV6-1 and TRBJ1-5, with D unresolved. Looked up from germline, CDR1 is MNHNS and CDR2 is SASEGT. With 6 bases removed from V and 4 bases from J, the gap between germline ends came to 7 bases. The CDR3 has 12 residues.

With regard to this clonotype: A much larger clone differs by one base, so this may be a read error. The chain carries TRBV29-1 and TRBJ2-3; the D gene is possibly TRBD2 (5 bases). The CDR3 runs 19 residues. From germline, CDR1 is SQVTM and CDR2 ANQGSEA. V lost 0 bases and J 2 bases, leaving 24 bases between the germline ends. The CDR3 region has the DNA TGCAGCGTTGAAGAGCGAAAACTAGAAGTGGGAGAGGTCACAGATACGCAGTATTTT. This codes for CSVEERKLEVGEVTDTQYF.

Comment on this clonotype: The conserved final phenylalanine or tryptophan is absent from the CDR3, which likely points to a read error. The chain is built from TRBV6-1 and TRBJ1-2; 9 positions match TRBD1. This CDR3 region has 15 residues. V trimming: 9 bases; J trimming: 8 bases; junction bases outside the gene matches: 16. Germline loops: CDR1 MNHNS, CDR2 SASEGT. CDR3 in amino acids: CARIVSGTGSDGYTL. In nucleotides, the CDR3 is TGTGCCAGGATAGTTTCCGGGACAGGGTCAGACGGCTACACCTTG.

This clonotype has more than one count but fewer than ten. A much larger clone differs by one base, so this may be a read error. This chain links TRBV5-4 with TRBJ2-3; 9 nucleotides agree with TRBD1. In germline, CDR1 is SGHNT, CDR2 YYREEE (reference sequence). The CDR3 length is 16 residues. The CDR3 DNA sequence: TGTGTCAGCAGCCAAGCTTTACAGGGGGCAACAGATACGCAGTATTTT. The encoded protein is CVSSQALQGATDTQYF. The full variable domain, its missing parts supplied by reference TRBV5-4 and TRBJ2-3, is ETGVTQSPTHLIKTRGQQVTLRCSSQSGHNTVSWYQQALGQGPQFIFQYYREEENGRGNFPPRFSGLQFPNYSSELNVNALELDDSALYLCVSSQALQGATDTQYFGPGTRLTVL.

There are many counts of this clonotype. The J gene is TRBJ2-2, the V gene TRBV28, with 7 bases fitting TRBD2. V was pared by 6 bases and J by 3 bases, with 1 base of the junction left unmatched. This CDR3 region has 13 residues. Germline V lookup: CDR1 MDHEN, CDR2 SYDVKM. The CDR3 loop reads CASRREHTGELFF. Written as DNA, the CDR3 is TGTGCCAGCAGGCGGGAGCACACCGGGGAGCTGTTTTTT.

By share of the sample, this clonotype is medium-sized. The V and J genes are TRBV6-5 and TRBJ1-6, with TRBD1 matching 7 bases. The J segment lost 10 bases and the V segment lost 2 bases, leaving 8 bases of the junction unmatched. The germline V gene encodes CDR1 MNHEY and CDR2 SVGAGI. This CDR3 is built from 15 residues. DNA for the CDR3: TGTGCCAGCAGTTACACACAGGGGCTGGAGTCACCCCTCCACTTT. Translated, it gives CASSYTQGLESPLHF.

This clonotype appeared a single time. The CDR3 does not close with the conserved phenylalanine or tryptophan, likely indicating a read error. The CDR3 sequence is CASSQDYSLGLSYKEQFI. CDR3 bases: TGTGCCAGCAGCCAAGATTACTCCCTGGGGTTATCCTACAAAGAGCAGTTCATC. The chain links TRBV4-2 to TRBJ2-1, with D unclear. This CDR3 spans 18 amino acids. Per germline, CDR1 LGHNA and CDR2 YNFKEQ.

The rearrangement joins TRBV6-5 to TRBJ2-7; 8 nucleotides line up with TRBD1. Looked up from germline, CDR1 is MNHEY and CDR2 is SVGAGI. V shed 7 bases and J 3 bases; nucleotides not matched to a gene: 8. The CDR3 extends over 14 amino acids. In DNA, the CDR3 is TGTGCCAGCAATGCCGGGACAGGACACTACGAGCAGTACTTC. It yields the protein CASNAGTGHYEQYF.

This clonotype was seen once. The chain combines TRBV4-1 with TRBJ2-3; 9 bases map to TRBD2. This CDR3 has 16 residues. Germline loops: CDR1 MGHRA, CDR2 YSYEKL. The CDR3 is CASGQDAGGPGDTQYF. The CDR3 coding sequence is TGCGCTAGCGGCCAAGATGCGGGAGGGCCGGGAGATACGCAGTATTTT.

To note about this clonotype: A much larger clone lies one base from this, so it may be a read error. The V and J genes are TRBV28 and TRBJ1-2, with 7 bases fitting TRBD1. The CDR3 is 12 amino acids. In germline, CDR1 is MDHEN, CDR2 SYDVKM. Written as DNA, the CDR3 is TGTGCCAACAGTTTGAGGGGGCAGCCTGAGATCTTC. Its translation: CANSLRGQPEIF.

As regards this clonotype: At one boundary the junction diverges from the germline segment, which might be a read error. The chain has TRBV6-2 or TRBV6-3 and TRBJ2-7; D is unresolved. The CDR3 runs 13 residues. Looked up from germline, CDR1 is MNHEY and CDR2 is SVGEGT. CDR3 nucleotide sequence: TGTGCCAGTAGTCCGGTTGGAGCCTACGAGGAGTACTTC. It encodes CASSPVGAYEEYF.

The chain links TRBV24-1 to TRBJ2-5; D is possibly TRBD1 (5 bases). The CDR3 is 15 amino acids. Germline assignment: CDR1 KGHDR and CDR2 SFDVKD. V was trimmed by 1 base and J by 5 bases, leaving 13 bases between them. The CDR3 sequence is CATSDLFRVQETQYF. The CDR3 DNA is TGTGCCACCAGTGATTTATTCAGGGTGCAGGAGACCCAGTACTTC.

This clonotype was picked up one time. Compared with germline, one end of the junction differs, possibly owing to a read error. The J gene is TRBJ2-7, the V gene TRBV4-1; a possible D gene is TRBD2 (5 bases). The CDR3 covers 17 residues. Germline-derived CDR1 and CDR2 are MGHRA and YSYEKL. CDR3 sequence reads: CASSQERASRSVYEQYF. The CDR3 nucleotides read TGCGCTAGCAGCCAGGAGAGGGCTAGCAGGAGTGTTTACGAGCAGTACTTC.

With respect to this clonotype: One end of the junction varies from germline; a read error may be responsible. The CDR3 spells CASNSGGMGYIF. The CDR3 DNA follows: TGTGCCAGCAACTCTGGAGGTATGGGCTACATCTTC. The gene calls are TRBV12-3 or TRBV12-4 and TRBJ1-2; D gene unclear. The CDR3 is 12 residues long.

With regard to this clonotype: Since a much larger clone is just one base distant, this may be a read error. The V gene is TRBV12-3 or TRBV12-4, the J gene TRBJ1-1, with a tentative D call TRBD1 (5 bases). CDR3 length: 13 residues. The CDR3 nucleotides are TGTGCCAGCGGTTTAGACAGATACACTGAAGTTTTCTTT. Protein sequence: CASGLDRYTEVFF.

Points on this clonotype: It is likely a read error, because the conserved phenylalanine at the end of the CDR3 is missing. V and J are TRBV29-1 and TRBJ2-5; the D gene could be TRBD1 or TRBD2 (5 bases each). Germline assignment: CDR1 SQVTM and CDR2 ANQGSEA. The CDR3 has 13 residues. CDR3 nucleotide sequence: TGCAACGTGGGGGATGGAATCTTAGAGACCCAGTACGTC. It codes for CNVGDGILETQYV.

Concerning this clonotype itself: One end of the junction is discordant with germline, which a read error may explain. This chain joins TRBV12-3 or TRBV12-4 and TRBJ1-1, with 9 nucleotides matching TRBD1. This CDR3 has 15 amino acids. CDR3 in DNA: TGTGTCAGCAGTAGACCAGGACAGGGGAACAGTGAAGCTTTCTTC. Translation gives CVSSRPGQGNSEAFF.